This is a list of T cell receptor beta chains from one sample in a study of beta chain features in type 1 diabetes. The repertoire was sequenced with immunoSEQ multiplex PCR; TCRdb's copy has only in-frame clones and lacks some. The sample carries around 300,000 clones, about 15% recorded once. Sequenced sample: central memory CD4+ T cells from blood. The receptors stem from a man in his thirties or forties in good health. Both conserved end residues are trimmed from each CDR3. Fields, in order: V gene, J gene, CDR3 protein.

>TRBV29-1|TRBJ1-1
SAAQDRAEAF
>TRBV30|TRBJ2-1
AWIPGGVHNEQF
>TRBV4-3|TRBJ1-2
ASSQDSGGANYGYT
>TRBV6-1|TRBJ1-6
ASVLVRQGNSPLH
>TRBV7-2|TRBJ2-1
ASSTGTSSYNEQF
>TRBV12-5|TRBJ2-1
ASGFTSHTINEQF
>TRBV7-7|TRBJ2-1
ASSPNRGMNEQF
>TRBV15|TRBJ2-1
ATGTASTYNEQF
>TRBV11-3|TRBJ2-7
ASTTSGGSYEQY
>TRBV7-2|TRBJ2-1
ASSLDTTYNEQF
>TRBV10-3|TRBJ2-7
AISEPGQGLSYEQY
>TRBV5-1|TRBJ1-1
ASSLGPLGGMIEAF
>TRBV6-5|TRBJ1-1
ASSPERLGPAEAF
>TRBV11-3|TRBJ2-1
ASSLRVFPLGEQF
>TRBV2|TRBJ2-7
ASSRGPSYEQY
>TRBV9|TRBJ2-7
ASSADRYGYEQY
>TRBV6-5|TRBJ2-6
ASRPTGLGANVLT
>TRBV9|TRBJ2-5
ASSASGGVETQY
>TRBV27|TRBJ1-5
ASRQGGQPQH
>TRBV10-3|TRBJ2-5
AISERVSSQTQY
>TRBV7-2|TRBJ2-3
ASSLAALDTQY
>TRBV7-8|TRBJ1-5
ASSLALGGHQPQH
>TRBV30|TRBJ2-6
AWTNGGGANVLT
>TRBV7-7|TRBJ2-5
ASSFISETQY
>TRBV19|TRBJ2-3
ASSMQGPDTQY
>TRBV9|TRBJ2-7
ASSVEPGAIYEQY
>TRBV5-1|TRBJ1-1
ASSLVGGRVGTEAF
>TRBV5-1|TRBJ1-3
ASSPDREGNTIY
>TRBV27|TRBJ2-1
ASTISGTSGRSQNEQF
>TRBV7-2|TRBJ1-6
ASSLGLGVADNSPLH
>TRBV5-1|TRBJ2-1
ASSQGLAANEQF
>TRBV6-5|TRBJ2-5
ASSYGPTQY
>TRBV7-2|TRBJ1-2
ASSPSGDRPNYGYT
>TRBV19|TRBJ2-5
ASSFTGLQETQY
>TRBV14|TRBJ1-2
ASRGYAGSIYGYT
>TRBV5-4|TRBJ1-4
ASSLGRETEKLF